The subject of this entry is one T cell receptor (beta chain). The antigen remains undetermined. The CDR3 consists of 15 residues. Germline CDR1 reads MNHNS; CDR2 reads SASEGT. Trimming removed 5 bases at V and 8 bases at J, with 21 bases between. The data derive from a study of graft-versus-host responses after intestinal transplantation. Study information: Grafts that recipients had were multivisceral, liver-intestinal, or isolated intestinal transplants. After anti-thymocyte globulin induction, recipients took tacrolimus and steroids for around 3 years. General study findings and limits: Peak circulating GvH clone levels were associated with early post-transplant HvG declines.

Data came from immunoSEQ multiplex PCR; TCRdb stores just in-frame clones and leaves some out. The data show some 86,000 clones, 85% to 95% seen once. The receptor's source is a human donor who received an intestinal transplant. The rearrangement uses TRBV6-1 and TRBJ2-5; the D gene could be TRBD1 or TRBD2 (6 bases each). The starting material was unstimulated CD8+ T cells sorted from spleen or lymph node cells, obtained before intestinal transplant. CDR3 sequence (DNA): TGTGCCAGCAGTTCCCCGACAGGAGAGGGGGGTACCCAGTACTTC. This codes for CASSSPTGEGGTQYF.